This record looks at one T cell receptor (beta chain) sequence and its context. The junction departs from germline at one end; a sequencing error may be responsible. Repertoires were generated with immunoSEQ multiplex PCR, while TCRdb's copy carries only in-frame clones and drops some. The table records 240,000 or so clones, roughly four fifths of them present only once. The data belong to a study of blood T cell repertoires in COVID-19. The CDR3 covers 14 residues. Germline CDR1 is MGHRA and CDR2 is YSYEKL. V usage is TRBV4-1 and J usage is TRBJ1-5; TRBD1 agrees at 7 bases. Source material: peripheral blood. The receptor's source is a man aged 30 to 39 who had recovered from COVID-19. Here the CDR3 reads CASRQVTGNQPQHF. The DNA of the CDR3 is TGCGCCAGCAGACAAGTGACAGGGAATCAGCCCCAGCATTTT.